This record looks at one T cell receptor (beta chain) sequence and its context. The antigen remains unidentified. The data belong to a study of a mutant IDH1 vaccine in newly diagnosed glioma. Turning to the study itself: Patients were started on vaccination 4-6 weeks after radiotherapy alone, or with temozolomide cycles. Among treated patients, about 60% were male and around 40% female, and mean age was 40.4 years. Findings of the study overall: Immune responses induced by the vaccine were seen in 80% to 95% of patients, spanning multiple MHC alleles.

The CDR3 length is 13 residues. Germline V gene sequence: CDR1 LGHNA, CDR2 YNFKEQ. Trimming stripped 0 bases from V and 5 bases from J, with 7 bases between. As for time point: week 35, safety follow-up. It was 300 ug of mutant IDH1 20-mer peptide that made up each vaccine dose, given with topical imiquimod. Clones were sequenced by immunoSEQ multiplex PCR, and TCRdb holds only the in-frame ones, with some missing. The sample consists of under 35,000 clones, roughly four fifths of them appearing once. The sequence was collected from a man in his fifties with glioma. The material was PBMCs, obtained from a glioma patient whose treatment included an IDH1 peptide vaccine. V and J are TRBV4-2 and TRBJ2-5; no definite D call. The CDR3 DNA sequence: TGTGCCAGCAGCCAAGATGAAGGTGAGACCCAGTACTTC. Its protein is CASSQDEGETQYF.